This TCR beta chain originates from a study of Tregs in tolerant kidney transplant recipients. General study points: Antigen-driven expansion was suggested because donor-specific Tregs expanded more than all Tregs in tolerant patients. Findings come from small patient numbers and require larger validation.

Recipients received nonmyeloablative bone marrow transplants from related graft donors, with transient mixed chimerism. Unstimulated Tregs (CD4+CD25+CD127-) and CD4+CD25- non-Tregs were sorted from PBMCs. Only in-frame clones appear in the TCRdb table, and some are missing; sequencing was by immunoSEQ multiplex PCR. The table for this sample gives about 23,000 clones. To note about this clone: Antigen: not known.

The sample here was CD4+ T cells from blood (PBMCs), taken 6 months after the transplant. The receptor was isolated from a human patient who received a combined kidney and bone marrow transplant. Some T cells may be the graft donor's.

The CDR3 reads CASSSGTGVVGGYTF. The CDR3 bases that were read are TGTGCCAGCAGCTCCGGGACAGGGGTCGTGGGCGGC. This sequence joins TRBV7-2 and TRBJ1-2, with TRBD1 identical over 10 bases. The observed sequence ends 3 residues before the CDR3 terminus, with the missing tail filled in from the germline J gene. Per the germline V gene, CDR1 is SGHTA and CDR2 is FQGNSA. The CDR3 has 15 amino acids.